Each of the 21 T cell receptor beta chains below was sequenced from the same sample in a study of blood T cell repertoires in COVID-19. TCRdb's copy holds only in-frame clones and misses some; the assay was immunoSEQ multiplex PCR. The sample has roughly 250,000 clones; over 75% are singletons. Sequencing used peripheral blood. These TCRs come from a woman in her 30s with acute or convalescent COVID-19.

This rearrangement joins TRBV4-3 to TRBJ2-7; TRBD1 matches 11 bases. V trimming: 3 bases; J trimming: 7 bases; junction bases outside the gene matches: 8. There are 15 residues in the CDR3. Germline CDR1 is LGHNA and CDR2 is YSLEER. The CDR3 here is CASSQDGQGAREQYF. CDR3 in DNA: TGCGCCAGCAGCCAGGATGGACAGGGGGCGCGGGAGCAGTACTTC.

This chain uses TRBV3-1 (or the pseudogene TRBV3-2) with TRBJ2-7; D might be TRBD1 (6 bases). Trimming took 1 base from V and 2 from J, leaving 12 bases between them. Germline V CDR1 and CDR2: LGHDT, YNNKEL (reference sequence). This CDR3 region has 15 residues. CDR3 nucleotides: TGTGCCAGCAGCCAAGGTACAGGGTTCCCCTACGAGCAGTACTTC. Encoded protein: CASSQGTGFPYEQYF.

This chain links TRBV12-5 with TRBJ2-3; TRBD2 matches 7 bases. Germline V gives CDR1 LGHNT, CDR2 FRNRAP. CDR3 length: 16 amino acids. Unmatched junction bases numbered 8, after V lost 3 bases and J lost 2 bases. The CDR3 is CASGLAAGVTTDTQYF. Here the CDR3 DNA reads TGTGCTAGTGGTTTAGCTGCGGGGGTAACCACAGATACGCAGTATTTT.

This clone was found once. This chain joins TRBV6-2 or TRBV6-3 and TRBJ2-1; D is undetermined. Germline CDR1 MNHEY, CDR2 SVGEGT. The V end was cut by 2 bases, the J end by 9 bases, with 8 bases between. The length of the CDR3 is 12 residues. The CDR3: CASSYLGLEQFF. The DNA of the CDR3 is TGTGCCAGCAGTTACCTCGGTCTTGAGCAGTTCTTC.

This chain connects TRBV2 to TRBJ2-5; 7 nucleotides align to TRBD1. Germline V CDR1 and CDR2: SNHLY, FYNNEI. The ends lost 3 bases at V and 0 bases at J; junction bases unmatched: 4. The CDR3 loop spans 15 amino acids. CDR3 in amino acids: CASSEGQTDQETQYF. In DNA form, the CDR3 reads TGTGCCAGCAGTGAGGGACAGACGGACCAAGAGACCCAGTACTTC.

Written as DNA, the CDR3 is TGTGCCAGCACCGGGCGGGGTGGCCAGCCCCAGCATTTT. Translating it yields CASTGRGGQPQHF. The chain joins TRBV7-2 to TRBJ1-5, with D hard to call. The CDR3 has 13 residues. V lost 7 bases, J lost 7 bases, and 14 bases lay in between. Germline V gene lookup returns CDR1 SGHTA and CDR2 FQGNSA.

J is TRBJ1-2 and V is TRBV4-3; unclear D gene. Germline V lookup: CDR1 LGHNA, CDR2 YSLEER. Trimming cost V 0 bases and J 4 bases, with 12 bases left between them. The CDR3 runs 15 residues. CDR3 residues: CASSQELRPLYGYTF. Here the CDR3 DNA reads TGCGCCAGCAGCCAAGAACTAAGGCCACTCTATGGCTACACCTTC.

The chain is built from TRBV7-2 and TRBJ2-2; 7 nucleotides align to TRBD2. J was trimmed by 5 bases and V by 5 bases; bases with no gene match: 5. Germline V lookup: CDR1 SGHTA, CDR2 FQGNSA. This CDR3 region has 14 residues. The chain's CDR3 is CASSPTSATGELFF. CDR3 nucleotides: TGTGCCAGCAGCCCTACTAGCGCTACCGGGGAGCTGTTTTTT.

V is TRBV6-1 and J is TRBJ1-2; the match to TRBD1 covers 8 bases. Germline V lookup: CDR1 MNHNS, CDR2 SASEGT. V gave up 2 bases and J gave up 4 bases; unmatched junction bases: 6. The CDR3 totals 15 residues. The DNA of the CDR3 is TGTGCCAGCAGTGAACGACAGGGGACGGGCTATGGCTACACCTTC. Its protein product is CASSERQGTGYGYTF.

In its sample, this clone was seen once. The chain uses TRBV12-3 or TRBV12-4 and TRBJ2-7; tentative D call: TRBD1 (5 bases). V was shortened by 8 bases and J by 5 bases, with 16 bases between the two germline ends. The CDR3 is 13 amino acids. CDR3 amino acids: CASHTVRVDEQYF. DNA of the CDR3: TGTGCCAGCCATACGGTCAGGGTCGACGAGCAGTACTTC.

The genes are TRBV30 and TRBJ2-1, with 9 bases matching TRBD2. J lost 3 bases, V lost 0 bases, and 3 bases had no gene match. Germline-derived CDR1 and CDR2 are GTSNPN and SVGIG (reference sequence). The CDR3 is 15 residues long. DNA for the CDR3: TGTGCCTGGAGTGTGACTAGCGGAAACTACAATGAGCAGTTCTTC. It encodes CAWSVTSGNYNEQFF.

This clone was recorded at least ten times. The DNA for the CDR3 is TGTGCCAGTAGTCAGGGGCGTCAAACTGAAGCTTTCTTT. Encoded protein: CASSQGRQTEAFF. The chain joins TRBV19 to TRBJ1-1; maybe TRBD1 (6 bases). The germline V gene has CDR1 LNHDA and CDR2 SQIVND (reference sequence). The V and J ends lost 5 bases and 5 bases respectively, with 12 bases between them. The CDR3 runs to 13 residues.

V usage is TRBV19 and J usage is TRBJ1-5, with TRBD1 matching over 9 bases. The CDR3 runs 16 residues. Germline lookup yields CDR1 LNHDA and CDR2 SQIVND (reference sequence). After removal of 6 bases from V and 3 bases from J, the junction contained 9 bases not matched to a gene. CDR3 amino acids: CASSTQGAIPNQPQHF. CDR3 sequence (DNA): TGTGCCAGTAGCACACAGGGGGCGATCCCCAATCAGCCCCAGCATTTT.

Only one count was recorded for this clone. J is TRBJ2-2 and V is TRBV11-2; D might be TRBD1 (5 bases). Per the germline V gene, CDR1 is SGHAT and CDR2 is FQNNGV. With 1 base removed from V and 5 bases from J, the gap between germline ends came to 5 bases. This CDR3 region has 13 residues. CDR3 in DNA: TGTGCCAGCAGCTTAGCAGGGACCGGGGAGCTGTTTTTT. Protein sequence: CASSLAGTGELFF.

The J gene is TRBJ1-5, the V gene TRBV5-4, with 11 positions matching TRBD1. V shed 0 bases, J shed 7 bases, and the junction held 3 bases outside the gene matches. CDR1 is SGHNT and CDR2 is YYREEE in the germline V gene (reference sequence). This CDR3 is built from 15 residues. This chain's CDR3 is CASSLGTGGSQPQHF. DNA of the CDR3: TGTGCCAGCAGCTTGGGGACAGGGGGCTCGCAGCCCCAGCATTTT.

The rearrangement joins TRBV13 to TRBJ1-2, with 9 bases matching TRBD1. Germline CDR1 is PRHDT and CDR2 is FYEKMQ (reference sequence). J gave up 4 bases and V 2 bases, and 8 bases lay outside the gene matches. There are 16 residues in the CDR3. The CDR3 protein is CASSLSPGTGTYGYTF. Written as DNA, the CDR3 is TGTGCCAGCAGCTTATCCCCCGGGACAGGGACCTATGGCTACACCTTC.

V and J are TRBV5-4 and TRBJ2-2; D call uncertain. CDR1 and CDR2 (germline): SGHNT, YYREEE (reference sequence). The CDR3 is 13 residues long. Trimming stripped 2 bases from V and 3 bases from J, with 5 bases between. The CDR3 sequence is CASSFTDTGELFF. The CDR3 bases are TGTGCCAGCAGCTTCACGGACACCGGGGAGCTGTTTTTT.

The chain has TRBV7-9 and TRBJ2-1, with TRBD2 as a possible D gene (5 bases). The length of the CDR3 is 15 residues. Trimming pared 5 bases from V and 2 bases from J, leaving 13 bases between. The germline V gene encodes CDR1 SEHNR and CDR2 FQNEAQ (reference sequence). The CDR3 spells CASSPSLAAYNEQFF. The CDR3 DNA follows: TGTGCCAGCAGCCCATCGCTAGCAGCCTACAATGAGCAGTTCTTC. Full variable domain (remainder filled in from reference TRBV7-9 and TRBJ2-1): DTGVSQNPRHKITKRGQNVTFRCDPISEHNRLYWYRQTLGQGPEFLTYFQNEAQLEKSRLLSDRFSAERPKGSFSTLEIQRTEQGDSAMYLCASSPSLAAYNEQFFGPGTRLTVL.

This chain links TRBV13 with TRBJ2-7; the D is unclear. Per the germline V gene, CDR1 is PRHDT and CDR2 is FYEKMQ (reference sequence). With 0 bases removed from V and 0 bases from J, the gap between germline ends came to 6 bases. The CDR3 covers 14 residues. In nucleotides, the CDR3 is TGTGCCAGCAGCTTAGGTAGATCCTCCTACGAGCAGTACTTC. This encodes CASSLGRSSYEQYF.

In this sample, this clone turned up once. J is TRBJ2-1 and V is TRBV19; 7 bases agree with TRBD2. The germline V gene encodes CDR1 LNHDA and CDR2 SQIVND (reference sequence). Unmatched junction bases numbered 15, after V lost 7 bases and J lost 9 bases. The CDR3 consists of 15 residues. The CDR3 spells CASNSRLAAPGEQFF. CDR3 DNA sequence: TGTGCCAGTAATTCGCGGCTAGCGGCCCCGGGTGAGCAGTTCTTC.

The gene calls are TRBV5-6 and TRBJ2-3, with D possibly TRBD2 on 5 matching bases. There are 16 residues in the CDR3. Germline V gene data show CDR1 as SGHDT and CDR2 as YYEEEE. V was trimmed by 2 bases and J by 3 bases, leaving 16 bases between them. The CDR3 region has the DNA TGTGCCAGCAGCTTAATGACGGGGATGAGGACAGATACGCAGTATTTT. It encodes CASSLMTGMRTDTQYF.